Each of the 27 T cell receptor beta chains below was sequenced from the same sample in a study of T cell changes during pregnancy in multiple sclerosis. Sequencing was performed with immunoSEQ multiplex PCR; in TCRdb, only in-frame clones are kept and a portion is missing. The table includes about 89,000 clones, over 90% detected once. The sequencing used peripheral blood, collected in the third trimester of pregnancy. These receptors originate from a female donor with multiple sclerosis, enrolled in a pregnancy study.

The chain employs TRBV6-1 and TRBJ1-2; 8 bases are a match to TRBD1. V lost 6 bases to trimming and J lost 6 bases; unmatched junction nucleotides: 12. In germline, CDR1 is MNHNS, CDR2 SASEGT. The CDR3 loop spans 15 amino acids. CDR3 sequence reads: CASRARTGNRNGYTF. CDR3 sequence (DNA): TGTGCCAGCAGGGCTCGGACAGGGAACCGGAATGGCTACACCTTC.

This chain's CDR3 is CASRGRTDNEKLFF. CDR3 nucleotide sequence: TGTGCCAGTAGGGGGCGGACCGATAATGAAAAACTGTTTTTT. The chain uses TRBV19 and TRBJ1-4, with a tentative D call TRBD1 (5 bases). V lost 6 bases and J lost 4, with 12 bases in between. The CDR3 loop spans 14 amino acids. Germline values: CDR1 LNHDA, CDR2 SQIVND (reference sequence).

The genes are TRBV5-1 and TRBJ2-1; D may correspond to TRBD1 or TRBD2 (9 bases each). The CDR3 contains 18 residues. The V end was cut by 3 bases, the J end by 5 bases, with 24 bases between. The germline V gene has CDR1 SGHRS and CDR2 YFSETQ. The CDR3 is CASSSGQGGLAFHNEQFF. The CDR3 region has the DNA TGCGCCAGCAGCTCGGGACAGGGCGGACTAGCGTTCCACAATGAGCAGTTCTTC. Using reference TRBV5-1 and TRBJ2-1 for the parts outside the CDR3, the full variable domain is KAGVTQTPRYLIKTRGQQVTLSCSPISGHRSVSWYQQTPGQGLQFLFEYFSETQRNKGNFPGRFSGRQFSNSRSEMNVSTLELGDSALYLCASSSGQGGLAFHNEQFFGPGTRLTVL.

V and J are TRBV19 and TRBJ2-1; 9 bases align to TRBD2. This CDR3 is 14 amino acids long. The V gene's germline CDR1 is LNHDA and CDR2 SQIVND (reference sequence). V lost 5 bases, J lost 4 bases, and 3 bases stayed unmatched. The CDR3 nucleotides read TGTGCCAGTAGTCCGACTAGCGGTTACAATGAGCAGTTCTTC. Protein product: CASSPTSGYNEQFF.

This chain uses TRBV27 with TRBJ1-2, with D possibly TRBD1 on 6 matching bases. The CDR3 spans 15 residues. V lost 6 bases and J lost 2, with 16 bases in between. The germline CDR1 and CDR2 sequences are MNHEY and SMNVEV (reference sequence). The CDR3 sequence is CASRKGGNRNYGYTF. Here the CDR3 DNA reads TGTGCCAGCAGGAAGGGGGGGAATAGGAACTATGGCTACACCTTC.

The V gene is TRBV6-1, the J gene TRBJ2-1; D is unresolved. This CDR3 is built from 17 residues. V was clipped by 3 bases and J by 3 bases, with 18 bases between them. Germline CDR1 reads MNHNS; CDR2 reads SASEGT. CDR3 loop: CASSDGLGISGYNEQFF. The CDR3 DNA follows: TGTGCCAGCAGTGATGGGCTGGGCATTTCTGGCTACAATGAGCAGTTCTTC.

V is TRBV7-8 and J is TRBJ2-2, with TRBD1 identical over 8 bases. V gave up 5 bases and J gave up 0 bases; unmatched junction bases: 17. The CDR3 has 20 residues. From germline, CDR1 is SGHVS and CDR2 FQNEAQ. CDR3 in amino acids: CASSTPSDRDDPTNTGELFF. DNA of the CDR3: TGTGCCAGCAGCACACCCTCGGACAGGGACGACCCAACGAACACCGGGGAGCTGTTTTTT.

The chain recombines TRBV30 with TRBJ2-1; TRBD2 aligns across 13 bases. This CDR3 has 18 amino acids. Trimming cost V 5 bases and J 0 bases; bases outside gene matches: 10. CDR1 is GTSNPN, CDR2 SVGIG, per germline (reference sequence). The chain's CDR3 is CAWERGTSGVGSYNEQFF. The CDR3 DNA is TGTGCCTGGGAGAGGGGGACTAGCGGGGTGGGCTCCTACAATGAGCAGTTCTTC.

The chain links TRBV28 to TRBJ2-7, with D possibly being TRBD2 (5 bases). The germline V and J ends were trimmed by 5 bases and 4 bases, with 30 bases remaining between them. The CDR3 totals 19 residues. Germline assignment: CDR1 MDHEN and CDR2 SYDVKM. The chain's CDR3 is CASSPAPSAEPTWRYEQYF. Here the CDR3 DNA reads TGTGCCAGCAGTCCCGCCCCCAGCGCGGAGCCTACCTGGAGGTACGAGCAGTACTTC. The variable domain in full, completed from reference TRBV28 and TRBJ2-7, reads DVKVTQSSRYLVKRTGEKVFLECVQDMDHENMFWYRQDPGLGLRLIYFSYDVKMKEKGDIPEGYSVSREKKERFSLILESASTNQTSMYLCASSPAPSAEPTWRYEQYFGPGTRLTVT.

V gene TRBV25-1 combines with J gene TRBJ1-4; unclear D gene. Trimming shortened V by 4 bases and J by 4 bases, and 10 bases separated the two germline ends. The germline V gene encodes CDR1 MGHDK and CDR2 SYGVNS. There are 14 residues in the CDR3. CDR3 loop: CASSVGGFNEKLFF. For the CDR3, the DNA is TGTGCCAGCAGTGTGGGAGGATTTAATGAAAAACTGTTTTTT.

The table lists this clone with many counts. The chain joins TRBV5-4 to TRBJ2-7; 8 positions match TRBD1. Germline V gives CDR1 SGHNT, CDR2 YYREEE (reference sequence). The CDR3 has 15 residues. V shed 4 bases and J 0 bases; nucleotides not matched to a gene: 6. The CDR3 DNA is TGTGCCAGCAGCGAGACAGGGGAGATCTCCTACGAGCAGTACTTC. Translating gives CASSETGEISYEQYF.

CDR3 nucleotide sequence: TGTGCCAGCAGCCTCGGGACAGGGGTTTTGAACACTGAAGCTTTCTTT. This codes for CASSLGTGVLNTEAFF. V usage is TRBV7-8 and J usage is TRBJ1-1; 10 bases are a match to TRBD1. The CDR3 spans 16 residues. The germline gives CDR1 SGHVS, CDR2 FQNEAQ. Trimming cost V 5 bases and J 0 bases; bases outside gene matches: 6. The whole variable domain, filled in from reference TRBV7-8 and TRBJ1-1, reads GAGVSQSPRYKVAKRGQDVALRCDPISGHVSLFWYQQALGQGPEFLTYFQNEAQLDKSGLPSDRFFAERPEGSVSTLKIQRTQQEDSAVYLCASSLGTGVLNTEAFFGQGTRLTVV.

The rearrangement links TRBV4-1 to TRBJ2-3, with a weak D call TRBD2 (5 bases). Trimming took 0 bases from V and 6 from J, leaving 10 bases between them. This CDR3 is 14 amino acids long. Germline CDR1 reads MGHRA; CDR2 reads YSYEKL. The CDR3 sequence is CASSQDTTIDTQYF. CDR3 sequence (DNA): TGCGCCAGCAGCCAAGATACGACTATCGATACGCAGTATTTT.

Note on this clone: At one end, the junction sequence differs from germline, possibly due to a read error. This CDR3 reads CASSPPISGRAYSEQFF. In DNA form, the CDR3 reads TGTGCCAGCTCACCACCGATTAGCGGGAGGGCCTACAGTGAGCAGTTCTTC. The gene calls are TRBV18 and TRBJ2-1; 11 nucleotides line up with TRBD2. Germline loops: CDR1 KGHSH, CDR2 LQKENI. CDR3 length equals 17 residues.

This clone was detected only once. The rearrangement links TRBV9 to TRBJ2-1, with 15 bases lining up with TRBD2. The CDR3 covers 16 residues. Germline V gives CDR1 SGDLS, CDR2 YYNGEE. V trimming: 2 bases; J trimming: 10 bases; junction bases outside the gene matches: 7. CDR3 loop: CASSVGLAGGDQEQFF. In nucleotides, the CDR3 is TGTGCCAGCAGCGTCGGACTAGCGGGAGGGGACCAGGAGCAGTTCTTC.

The chain joins TRBV5-4 to TRBJ2-7; perhaps TRBD1 as D (6 bases). V dropped 3 bases and J dropped 3 bases, with 13 bases sitting between them. The CDR3 totals 14 residues. CDR1 and CDR2 from the germline V gene are SGHNT and YYREEE (reference sequence). CDR3 region: CASSSGESYYEQYF. The CDR3 DNA reads TGTGCCAGCAGCTCAGGGGAGAGCTACTACGAGCAGTACTTC.

V gene TRBV28 combines with J gene TRBJ2-7; D is perhaps TRBD2 (5 bases). This CDR3 contains 17 residues. The germline V gene has CDR1 MDHEN and CDR2 SYDVKM. V was trimmed by 2 bases and J by 2 bases, leaving 19 bases between them. CDR3 sequence (DNA): TGTGCCAGCAGTTTACCCCCGACGGGGAGTCGCCCCTACGAGCAGTACTTC. Its protein is CASSLPPTGSRPYEQYF.

The J gene is TRBJ2-1, the V gene TRBV7-2; 12 positions match TRBD2. This CDR3 is built from 15 residues. After removal of 5 bases from V and 4 bases from J, the junction contained 3 bases not matched to a gene. CDR1 and CDR2 (germline): SGHTA, FQGNSA. The CDR3 DNA is TGTGCCAGCAGCCCCACTAGCGGGGGGTACAATGAGCAGTTCTTC. The encoded protein is CASSPTSGGYNEQFF.

The CDR3 DNA follows: TGTGCCAGCAGAATGCGGGAGGGCCAATACAATGAGCAGTTCTTC. Encoded protein: CASRMREGQYNEQFF. The chain combines TRBV2 with TRBJ2-1, with 9 bases aligning to TRBD2. The junction had 7 bases not matched to a gene; V was cut back by 6 bases and J by 4 bases. The CDR3 length is 15 residues. Germline CDR1 SNHLY, CDR2 FYNNEI.

V gene TRBV11-2 combines with J gene TRBJ2-7, with TRBD1 matching 9 bases. CDR1 and CDR2 from the germline V gene are SGHAT and FQNNGV. Trimming cost V 3 bases and J 1 base; bases outside gene matches: 1. The CDR3 is made up of 14 amino acids. Here the CDR3 reads CASSFGTGSYEQYF. In DNA, the CDR3 is TGTGCCAGCAGCTTTGGGACAGGGTCCTACGAGCAGTACTTC.

Written as DNA, the CDR3 is TGTGCCAGCAGGAGGGACTTGGGCTCCCGACGCCTTCAGTACTTC. Its translation: CASRRDLGSRRLQYF. The chain uses TRBV2 and TRBJ2-4; perhaps TRBD2 as D (6 bases). V was pared by 6 bases and J by 11 bases, with 23 bases between. Germline V gene data show CDR1 as SNHLY and CDR2 as FYNNEI. The CDR3 length is 15 residues.

The chain carries TRBV4-1 and TRBJ1-5, with TRBD1 as a possible D gene (6 bases). The CDR3 has 16 amino acids. The ends were cut back, 0 bases at V and 0 bases at J, with 9 bases in the middle. Germline loops: CDR1 MGHRA, CDR2 YSYEKL. The CDR3 loop reads CASSQETGNSNQPQHF. CDR3 nucleotide sequence: TGCGCCAGCAGCCAAGAAACAGGGAATAGCAATCAGCCCCAGCATTTT.

This chain links TRBV28 with TRBJ1-1; 7 bases line up with TRBD1. Germline V gene data show CDR1 as MDHEN and CDR2 as SYDVKM. V shed 6 bases and J 0 bases; nucleotides not matched to a gene: 4. There are 14 residues in the CDR3. The CDR3 sequence: CASRGGTVNTEAFF. CDR3 DNA sequence: TGTGCCAGCAGGGGTGGGACAGTGAACACTGAAGCTTTCTTT.

The rearrangement links TRBV7-2 to TRBJ2-6, with a tentative D call TRBD2 (6 bases). This CDR3 has 16 amino acids. Trimming stripped 5 bases from V and 1 base from J, with 12 bases between. Germline V gene data show CDR1 as SGHTA and CDR2 as FQGNSA. The CDR3 DNA reads TGTGCCAGCAGCGTCGGGGGAAAGTCTGGGGCCAACGTCCTGACTTTC. Amino acid sequence: CASSVGGKSGANVLTF. Complete variable domain (other parts from reference TRBV7-2 and TRBJ2-6): GAGVSQSPSNKVTEKGKDVELRCDPISGHTALYWYRQSLGQGLEFLIYFQGNSAPDKSGLPSDRFSAERTGGSVSTLTIQRTQQEDSAVYLCASSVGGKSGANVLTFGAGSRLTVL.

V gene TRBV2 combines with J gene TRBJ2-1; 15 bases fit TRBD2. Germline CDR1 is SNHLY and CDR2 is FYNNEI. The CDR3 runs 16 residues. V trimming: 6 bases; J trimming: 4 bases; junction bases outside the gene matches: 4. The CDR3, as DNA: TGTGCCAGCAGCGCGGGACTAGCGGGAGGTTACAATGAGCAGTTCTTC. It codes for CASSAGLAGGYNEQFF. Full variable domain (missing parts from reference TRBV2 and TRBJ2-1): EPEVTQTPSHQVTQMGQEVILRCVPISNHLYFYWYRQILGQKVEFLVSFYNNEISEKSEIFDDQFSVERPDGSNFTLKIRSTKLEDSAMYFCASSAGLAGGYNEQFFGPGTRLTVL.

This chain uses TRBV5-1 with TRBJ2-7; 12 positions agree with TRBD2. Germline CDR1 SGHRS, CDR2 YFSETQ. The CDR3 sequence is 17 residues long. V gave up 5 bases and J gave up 0 bases; unmatched junction bases: 9. CDR3 sequence reads: CASRTSGSGGYSYEQYF. The DNA of the CDR3 is TGCGCCAGCAGGACTAGCGGGAGCGGAGGCTACTCCTACGAGCAGTACTTC.

The CDR3 region is CASSSSGSSYEQYF. Written as DNA, the CDR3 is TGTGCCAGCAGTTCTAGCGGGAGCTCCTACGAGCAGTACTTC. The chain couples TRBV27 to TRBJ2-7; 10 nucleotides align to TRBD2. The CDR3 length is 14 residues. Germline V lookup: CDR1 MNHEY, CDR2 SMNVEV (reference sequence). Trimming at V came to 4 bases and at J to 0 bases, leaving 0 bases not matched to a gene.